A single sample is the source of the 24 T cell receptor beta chains below, sequenced in a study of cytomegalovirus exposure and HLA in healthy donors. The study ran its PCR with 60 Vbeta and 13 Jbeta primers. Clones were read by immunoSEQ multiplex PCR, and TCRdb kept only the in-frame ones, dropping some. The profile covers roughly 200,000 clones, with over 60% appearing a single time and roughly 0.6% taken by the ten largest. The specimen was PBMCs. All receptors derive from a man younger than 30 in good health and CMV-seronegative.

The rearrangement uses TRBV4-1 and TRBJ2-3; 7 bases align to TRBD1. The junction had 1 base not matched to a gene; V was cut back by 4 bases and J by 0 bases. The CDR3 length is 14 residues. Germline values: CDR1 MGHRA, CDR2 YSYEKL. DNA for the CDR3: TGCGCCAGCAGCCCGACAGGGAGCACAGATACGCAGTATTTT. The encoded protein is CASSPTGSTDTQYF.

The chain has TRBV28 and TRBJ1-2; 9 bases are shared with TRBD1. Looked up from germline, CDR1 is MDHEN and CDR2 is SYDVKM. CDR3 length: 14 amino acids. With V trimmed by 3 bases and J by 5 bases, 4 bases remained unmatched. CDR3 region: CASSFIGQGYGYTF. The CDR3 DNA follows: TGTGCCAGCAGTTTCATAGGACAGGGGTATGGCTACACCTTC.

The rearrangement links TRBV2 to TRBJ2-1; 10 bases line up with TRBD2. J lost 10 bases, V lost 4 bases, and 10 bases had no gene match. The CDR3 covers 15 residues. Germline loops: CDR1 SNHLY, CDR2 FYNNEI. In DNA, the CDR3 is TGTGCCAGCAGTGCGCGGCTAGCGGGAGATAACGAGCAGTTCTTC. It translates to CASSARLAGDNEQFF.

This clone showed up just a few times. The chain is built from TRBV29-1 and TRBJ1-2; TRBD1 might be the D (5 bases). CDR1 is SQVTM and CDR2 is ANQGSEA in the germline V gene. V lost 8 bases and J 3 bases, leaving 16 bases between the germline ends. CDR3 length: 13 residues. The CDR3 protein is CSSREGRDYGYTF. Written as DNA, the CDR3 is TGCAGCTCAAGGGAGGGCAGGGACTATGGCTACACCTTC.

The chain has TRBV10-2 and TRBJ2-7, with 8 bases fitting TRBD1. The ends lost 6 bases at V and 2 bases at J; junction bases unmatched: 9. There are 15 residues in the CDR3. CDR1 is WSHSY and CDR2 is SAAADI in the germline V gene. CDR3 in DNA: TGCGCCAGCAGGTACTCCGGGACAGGAACCTACGAGCAGTACTTC. This codes for CASRYSGTGTYEQYF.

The genes are TRBV5-6 and TRBJ2-7, with D tentatively TRBD1 (6 bases). V lost 8 bases and J lost 6, with 24 bases in between. This CDR3 spans 15 amino acids. CDR1 is SGHDT and CDR2 is YYEEEE in the germline V gene. CDR3 residues: CASTKVDQGRREQYF. The CDR3, as DNA: TGTGCCAGTACAAAAGTCGATCAGGGGAGACGCGAGCAGTACTTC.

The J gene is TRBJ2-1, the V gene TRBV29-1, with TRBD1 identical over 9 bases. Germline values: CDR1 SQVTM, CDR2 ANQGSEA. CDR3 length: 14 residues. V lost 7 bases, J lost 3 bases, and 7 bases stayed unmatched. CDR3: CSAHRDRDYNEQFF. The CDR3, as DNA: TGCAGCGCTCACCGGGACAGGGACTACAATGAGCAGTTCTTC.

In this sample, this clone turned up many times. The same CDR3 arises from other DNA sequences in this sample as well. V is TRBV11-2 and J is TRBJ1-4; TRBD1 matches 11 bases. The V gene end was trimmed by 5 bases and the J gene end by 8 bases; junction bases not matched to a gene: 1. This CDR3 region has 13 residues. Per germline, CDR1 SGHAT and CDR2 FQNNGV. The CDR3 region is CASSRDRGEKLFF. The CDR3 DNA is TGTGCCAGCAGCCGGGACAGGGGGGAAAAACTGTTTTTT.

The V and J genes are TRBV5-1 and TRBJ1-5, with D possibly TRBD1 on 5 matching bases. CDR1 is SGHRS and CDR2 is YFSETQ in the germline V gene. The V end lost 4 bases, the J end lost 1 base, and 6 bases lay between the germline ends. The CDR3 totals 13 residues. The CDR3 spells CASSGGSNQPQHF. Here the CDR3 DNA reads TGCGCCAGCAGCGGGGGGAGCAATCAGCCCCAGCATTTT.

The genes are TRBV5-1 and TRBJ2-2; 7 bases align to TRBD1. Trimming cost V 5 bases and J 4 bases; bases outside gene matches: 5. This CDR3 has 14 residues. Germline loops: CDR1 SGHRS, CDR2 YFSETQ. This chain's CDR3 is CASRTGISTGELFF. The CDR3, as DNA: TGCGCCAGCAGGACAGGGATCTCCACCGGGGAGCTGTTTTTT.

The V call is TRBV5-1, the J call TRBJ2-7; 12 bases align to TRBD2. The V segment lost 3 bases and the J segment 5 bases; nucleotides outside the gene matches: 15. This CDR3 is built from 18 residues. Germline V gene lookup returns CDR1 SGHRS and CDR2 YFSETQ. CDR3 loop: CASSWFGLAGGPRDEQYF. CDR3 nucleotides: TGCGCCAGCAGCTGGTTTGGGCTAGCGGGAGGGCCGAGGGACGAGCAGTACTTC. The whole variable domain, remainder taken from reference TRBV5-1 and TRBJ2-7, is KAGVTQTPRYLIKTRGQQVTLSCSPISGHRSVSWYQQTPGQGLQFLFEYFSETQRNKGNFPGRFSGRQFSNSRSEMNVSTLELGDSALYLCASSWFGLAGGPRDEQYFGPGTRLTVT.

This clone was recorded only once. The rearrangement joins TRBV11-3 to TRBJ2-1; 11 bases match TRBD1. CDR1 is SGHNT and CDR2 is YENEEA in the germline V gene. Trimming removed 1 base from V and 3 bases from J; junction bases left unmatched: 2. CDR3 length: 16 residues. CDR3 DNA sequence: TGTGCCAGCAGCTTAGGGACAGGGGGCTACTACAATGAGCAGTTCTTC. Protein: CASSLGTGGYYNEQFF.

This clone was recorded a few times. Other DNA variants within this sample encode the same CDR3. The V call is TRBV10-2, the J call TRBJ2-7; 11 nucleotides line up with TRBD2. CDR3 size: 15 residues. Per germline, CDR1 WSHSY and CDR2 SAAADI. J lost 4 bases, V lost 6 bases, and 8 bases had no gene match. The CDR3 DNA sequence: TGCGCCAGCAGCGAGCCCGGGACTAGCGGTTACGAGCAGTACTTC. Its translation is CASSEPGTSGYEQYF.

The V call is TRBV14, the J call TRBJ1-1; no firm D call. The CDR3 totals 13 residues. The ends were cut back, 2 bases at V and 11 bases at J, with 15 bases in the middle. Germline CDR1 is SGHDN and CDR2 is FVKESK. CDR3 DNA sequence: TGTGCCAGCAGCCAAACTGGGTCGGCCGGGGCTTTCTTT. Translation: CASSQTGSAGAFF.

This clone was counted only a few times. The chain employs TRBV9 and TRBJ2-4; D is uncertain. Germline CDR1 reads SGDLS; CDR2 reads YYNGEE. Trimming cost V 0 bases and J 8 bases, with 9 bases left between them. The CDR3 is made up of 13 amino acids. CDR3 loop: CASSVGTPDIQYF. Here the CDR3 DNA reads TGTGCCAGCAGCGTAGGAACGCCGGACATTCAGTACTTC.

The genes are TRBV19 and TRBJ2-4, with 9 positions matching TRBD1. Trimming cost V 10 bases and J 9 bases; bases outside gene matches: 16. The CDR3 spans 15 residues. CDR1 is LNHDA and CDR2 is SQIVND in the germline V gene (reference sequence). CDR3 sequence reads: CATMDGTGSEGIQYF. The CDR3 DNA follows: TGTGCCACGATGGACGGGACAGGGAGCGAGGGCATTCAGTACTTC.

V gene TRBV5-1 combines with J gene TRBJ2-5, with 7 bases fitting TRBD1. The tail of the sequence fits TRBJ2-7 better, so the J call may be wrong. Per germline, CDR1 SGHRS and CDR2 YFSETQ. This CDR3 is 14 amino acids long. The DNA of the CDR3 is TGCGCCAGCAGCTTTACAGGGGCGAGGAACGAGCAGTACTTC. This gives the protein CASSFTGARNEQYF.

The genes are TRBV6-5 and TRBJ2-2; a possible D gene is TRBD2 (5 bases). CDR3 length: 14 amino acids. Germline V gene data show CDR1 as MNHEY and CDR2 as SVGAGI. The V gene lost 2 bases and the J gene lost 7 bases, with 11 bases spanning the gap. CDR3 amino acids: CASSYGPRGGELFF. In DNA form, the CDR3 reads TGTGCCAGCAGTTACGGGCCCCGGGGCGGGGAGCTGTTTTTT.

This chain connects TRBV5-5 to TRBJ1-5; D ambiguous. This CDR3 spans 13 amino acids. The V end was cut by 2 bases, the J end by 5 bases, with 8 bases between. Germline V CDR1 and CDR2: SGHKS, YYEKEE (reference sequence). CDR3 sequence: CASSFIPDQPQHF. CDR3 in DNA: TGTGCCAGCAGCTTTATTCCGGATCAGCCCCAGCATTTT. Full variable domain (outside the CDR3, taken from reference TRBV5-5 and TRBJ1-5): DAGVTQSPTHLIKTRGQQVTLRCSPISGHKSVSWYQQVLGQGPQFIFQYYEKEERGRGNFPDRFSARQFPNYSSELNVNALLLGDSALYLCASSFIPDQPQHFGDGTRLSIL.

V and J are TRBV28 and TRBJ1-4; D gene uncertain. V was shortened by 5 bases and J by 7 bases, with 14 bases between the two germline ends. Germline CDR1 reads MDHEN; CDR2 reads SYDVKM. The CDR3 consists of 14 residues. Written as DNA, the CDR3 is TGTGCCAGCAGTCGTTTCGGCTCTAGTGAAAAACTGTTTTTT. Translation gives CASSRFGSSEKLFF.

The chain recombines TRBV5-1 with TRBJ2-1; 9 nucleotides match TRBD2. Germline V CDR1 and CDR2: SGHRS, YFSETQ. V lost 0 bases, J lost 0 bases, and 4 bases stayed unmatched. This CDR3 region has 17 residues. The CDR3 here is CASSLDPSGISYNEQFF. In DNA form, the CDR3 reads TGCGCCAGCAGCTTGGATCCTAGCGGGATCTCCTACAATGAGCAGTTCTTC.

V usage is TRBV7-9 and J usage is TRBJ2-1; the D gene is possibly TRBD1 (5 bases). CDR3 size: 14 residues. V shed 7 bases and J shed 0 bases, with 10 bases lying between them. Germline loops: CDR1 SEHNR, CDR2 FQNEAQ (reference sequence). The CDR3 protein is CASKDISSYNEQFF. CDR3 DNA sequence: TGTGCCAGCAAGGACATCAGCTCCTACAATGAGCAGTTCTTC.

The chain recombines TRBV10-1 with TRBJ2-1; a possible D gene is TRBD1 (8 bases). Trimming left V 2 bases short and J 1 base short, with 18 bases between. Germline-derived CDR1 and CDR2 are WNHNN and SYGVQD (reference sequence). The CDR3 sequence is 18 residues long. The DNA of the CDR3 is TGCGCCAGCAGTGAGGGTTGGACAGGGAGGGTTTCCTACAATGAGCAGTTCTTC. Its protein product is CASSEGWTGRVSYNEQFF.

The rearrangement uses TRBV6-5 and TRBJ2-1, with 8 bases matching TRBD2. CDR1 MNHEY and CDR2 SVGAGI come from the germline V gene. CDR3 length: 11 residues. J gave up 12 bases and V 6 bases, and 4 bases lay outside the gene matches. The CDR3 here is CASRRGAVQFF. The CDR3 DNA sequence: TGTGCCAGCAGGCGGGGGGCTGTGCAGTTCTTC.